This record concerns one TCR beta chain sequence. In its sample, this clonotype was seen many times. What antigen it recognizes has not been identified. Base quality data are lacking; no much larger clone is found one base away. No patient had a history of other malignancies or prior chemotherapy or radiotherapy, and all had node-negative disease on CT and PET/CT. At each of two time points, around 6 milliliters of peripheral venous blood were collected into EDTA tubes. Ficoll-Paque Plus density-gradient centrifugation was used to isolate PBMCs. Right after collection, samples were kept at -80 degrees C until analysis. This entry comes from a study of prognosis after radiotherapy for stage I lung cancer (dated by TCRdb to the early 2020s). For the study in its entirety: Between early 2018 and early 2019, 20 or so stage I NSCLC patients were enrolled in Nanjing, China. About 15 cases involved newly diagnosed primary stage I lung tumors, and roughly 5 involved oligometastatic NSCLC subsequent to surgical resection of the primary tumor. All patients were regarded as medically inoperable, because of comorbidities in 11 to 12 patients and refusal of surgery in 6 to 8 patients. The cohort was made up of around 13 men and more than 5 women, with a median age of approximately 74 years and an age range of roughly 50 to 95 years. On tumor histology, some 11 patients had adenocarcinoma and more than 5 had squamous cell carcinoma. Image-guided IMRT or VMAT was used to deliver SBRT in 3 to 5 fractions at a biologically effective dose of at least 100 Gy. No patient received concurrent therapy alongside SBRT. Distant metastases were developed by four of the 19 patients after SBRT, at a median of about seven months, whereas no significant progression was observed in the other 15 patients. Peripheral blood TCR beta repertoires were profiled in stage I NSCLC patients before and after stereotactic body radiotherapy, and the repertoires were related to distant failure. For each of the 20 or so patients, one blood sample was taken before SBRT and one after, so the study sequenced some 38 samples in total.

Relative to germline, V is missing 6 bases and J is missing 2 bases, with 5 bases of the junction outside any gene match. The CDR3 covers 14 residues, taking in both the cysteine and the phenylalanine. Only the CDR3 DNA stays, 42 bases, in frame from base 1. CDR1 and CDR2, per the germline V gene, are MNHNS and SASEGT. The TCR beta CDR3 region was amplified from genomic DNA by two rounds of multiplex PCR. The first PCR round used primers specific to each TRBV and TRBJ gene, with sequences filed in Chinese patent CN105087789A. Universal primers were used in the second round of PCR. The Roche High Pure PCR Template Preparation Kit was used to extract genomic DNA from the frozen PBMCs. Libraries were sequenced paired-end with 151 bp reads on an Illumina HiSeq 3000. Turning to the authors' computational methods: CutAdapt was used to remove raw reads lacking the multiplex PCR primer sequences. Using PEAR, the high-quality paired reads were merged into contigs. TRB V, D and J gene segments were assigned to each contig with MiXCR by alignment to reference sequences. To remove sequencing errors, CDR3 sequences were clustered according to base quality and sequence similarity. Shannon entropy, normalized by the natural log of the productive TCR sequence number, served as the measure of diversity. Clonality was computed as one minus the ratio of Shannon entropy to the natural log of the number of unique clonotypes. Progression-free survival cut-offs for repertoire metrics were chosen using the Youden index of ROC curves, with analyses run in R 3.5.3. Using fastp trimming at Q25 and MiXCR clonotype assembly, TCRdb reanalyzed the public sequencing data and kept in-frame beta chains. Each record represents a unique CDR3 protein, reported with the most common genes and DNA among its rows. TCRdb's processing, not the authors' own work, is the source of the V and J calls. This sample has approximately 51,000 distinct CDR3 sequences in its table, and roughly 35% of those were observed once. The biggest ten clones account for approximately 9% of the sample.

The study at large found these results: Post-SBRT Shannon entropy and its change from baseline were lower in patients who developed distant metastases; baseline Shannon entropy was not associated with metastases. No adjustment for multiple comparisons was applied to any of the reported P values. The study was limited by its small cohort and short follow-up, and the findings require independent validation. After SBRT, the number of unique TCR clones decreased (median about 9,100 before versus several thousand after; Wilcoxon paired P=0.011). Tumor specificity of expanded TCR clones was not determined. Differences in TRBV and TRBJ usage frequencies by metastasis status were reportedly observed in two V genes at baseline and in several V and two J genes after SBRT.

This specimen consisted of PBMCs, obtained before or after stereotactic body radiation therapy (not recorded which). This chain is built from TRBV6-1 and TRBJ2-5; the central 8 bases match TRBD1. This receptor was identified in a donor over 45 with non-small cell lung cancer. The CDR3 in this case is CASSPRQGQETQYF. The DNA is TGTGCCAGCAGCCCACGACAGGGGCAAGAGACCCAGTACTTC.